These T cell receptor beta chains were read from a single sample in a study of blood T cells in healthy people across ages. TCRdb reanalysed the 5' RACE reads using MiXCR and keeps one entry per CDR3 protein. The sample holds some 1.4 million distinct CDR3 sequences, around 39% seen once. The sequenced sample was blood. Receptors originate from a woman aged 18-30 years in good health. Each CDR3 is given with its conserved first and last residue. The order of the fields is V gene, J gene, clone size, D gene, CDR3 DNA, CDR3 protein. A D gene is named only where the DNA matches it firmly. The size of a clone is reported for some rows only, either as once, few or many, or as a class for expanded clones.

TRBV29-1	TRBJ2-5	NA	TRBD2	TGCAGCTCCCTAGCGGGAGGCCAAGAGACCCAGTACTTC	CSSLAGGQETQYF
TRBV12-3/TRBV12-4	TRBJ2-2	NA	NA	TGTGCCAGCAGTCCAGCGGAGAAGAGTTTCGCCGGGGAGCTGTTTTTT	CASSPAEKSFAGELFF
TRBV14	TRBJ2-7	NA	NA	TGTGTCAGCAGCCAAGTCCTAGAACCCTACGAGCAGTACTTC	CVSSQVLEPYEQYF
TRBV5-1	TRBJ2-6	NA	NA	TGCGTCAGCAGCTTGCAATCCTCTGGGGCCAACGTCCTGACTTTC	CVSSLQSSGANVLTF
TRBV24-1	TRBJ2-1	NA	NA	TGTGCCACCAGTGAAGGACGAGAGCAGTTCTTC	CATSEGREQFF
TRBV5-1	TRBJ1-1	few	NA	TGCGCCAGCAGCTTGAGATCAGGGACGGTTGAAGCTTTCTTT	CASSLRSGTVEAFF
TRBV6-2/TRBV6-3	TRBJ2-5	few	NA	TGTGCCGGGGGGAGAAATGAGCAGTACTTC	CAGGRNEQYF
TRBV6-2/TRBV6-3	TRBJ2-5	NA	TRBD2	TGTGCCAGCAGTTCGACTAGCGGGAGGGTCAATGAGCAGTACTTC	CASSSTSGRVNEQYF
TRBV27	TRBJ2-7	NA	NA	TGTGCCAGCAGTTTACGCCCCGCACCAATCTACGAGCAGTACTTC	CASSLRPAPIYEQYF
TRBV5-6	TRBJ2-7	NA	TRBD2	TGTGCCAGCAGCTCAAGGACTAGCGGGTTCGGTGAGCAGTACTTC	CASSSRTSGFGEQYF
TRBV4-1	TRBJ2-2	few	NA	TGCGCCAGCAGCCGGATGGCAGGGTCGAACACCGGGGAGCTGTTTTTT	CASSRMAGSNTGELFF
TRBV29-1	TRBJ2-3	few	NA	TGCAGCGTTGCTGTAGGGACAGATACGCAGTATTTT	CSVAVGTDTQYF
TRBV7-8	TRBJ1-4	many	TRBD1	TGTGCCAGCAGCCCCAACAGGGGGCCAGCTAATGAAAAACTGTTTTTT	CASSPNRGPANEKLFF
TRBV7-2	TRBJ1-2	NA	NA	TGTGCCAGCAGCTTAGAGCAGGGGCGCCTGGATGGCTACACCTTC	CASSLEQGRLDGYTF
TRBV27	TRBJ2-7	NA	NA	TGTGCCAGCAGTTCCCAGCAAAGGTCCAGCTCCTACGAGCAGTACTTC	CASSSQQRSSSYEQYF
TRBV12-3/TRBV12-4	TRBJ2-3	NA	NA	TGTGCCAGCACTCGGCACGGTCACACAGATACGCAGTATTTT	CASTRHGHTDTQYF
TRBV25-1	TRBJ2-1	few	TRBD1	TGTGCCAGCAGTGTGCAAGGGACAGGGTTCTACAATGAGCAGTTCTTC	CASSVQGTGFYNEQFF
TRBV20-1	TRBJ2-7	NA	TRBD2	TGCAGTGCTAGCGAGGGACTAGATACCTACGAGCAGTACTTC	CSASEGLDTYEQYF
TRBV2	TRBJ2-7	NA	NA	TGTGCCAGCAGTGAAGCCCCTTTGCGCGAGCAGTACTTC	CASSEAPLREQYF
TRBV18	TRBJ1-2	few	NA	TGTGCCAGCTCACCTTCCCTATCGGACTATGGCTACACCTTC	CASSPSLSDYGYTF
TRBV2	TRBJ1-4	NA	NA	TGTGCCAGCAGGTTACAGACCGCAACTAATGAAAAACTGTTTTTT	CASRLQTATNEKLFF
TRBV7-8	TRBJ1-4	NA	NA	TGTGCCAGCAGCAGAGACGACTCGACAGCGCTTAATGAAAAACTGTTTTTT	CASSRDDSTALNEKLFF
TRBV10-3	TRBJ2-5	few	TRBD2	TGTGCCATCAGTGAGTCGAGGCGACTAGCGGGGGGGTACCAAGAGACCCAGTACTTC	CAISESRRLAGGYQETQYF
TRBV15	TRBJ2-3	NA	NA	TGTGCCACCGGCACGGCCCACACAGATACGCAGTATTTT	CATGTAHTDTQYF
TRBV18	TRBJ2-5	few	NA	TGTGCCAGCTCACCGGACATTACGGCGGAGACCCAGTACTTC	CASSPDITAETQYF
TRBV15	TRBJ2-5	NA	NA	TGTGCCACCAGCCGTGGGCCTCAAGAGACCCAGTACTTC	CATSRGPQETQYF
TRBV27	TRBJ2-1	many	NA	TGTGCCAGCACGGGCTACAATGAGCAGTTCTTC	CASTGYNEQFF
TRBV5-1	TRBJ1-1	few	TRBD1	TGCGCCAGCAGCTTGGAGGGGCAGTCCGCAGGGGGTTTCTTT	CASSLEGQSAGGFF
TRBV27	TRBJ2-3	NA	TRBD2	TGTGCCAGCAGTTTTCTCCTAGCGGGGGGGCCAGATACGCAGTATTTT	CASSFLLAGGPDTQYF
TRBV24-1	TRBJ2-7	NA	TRBD1	TGTGCCACCAGTGCCACAGGGGGCGGGGGCTCCTACAATGAGCAGTACTTC	CATSATGGGGSYNEQYF
TRBV7-2	TRBJ2-1	NA	TRBD2	TGTGCCAGCAGCTCGGGACTAGCGGGAGGAGGGCTGTTCTTC	CASSSGLAGGGLFF
TRBV5-1	TRBJ2-3	NA	TRBD2	TGCGCCAGCAGCTTGACTAGCGAGAGCACAGATACGCAGTATTTT	CASSLTSESTDTQYF
TRBV9	TRBJ2-1	NA	TRBD2	TGTGCCAGCAGCGTCACGTGGCGGGGGGGTTATGAGCAGTTCTTC	CASSVTWRGGYEQFF
TRBV18	TRBJ2-5	few	NA	TGTGCCAGCTCACCGGCAGGGGCAAAAGAGACCCAGTACTTC	CASSPAGAKETQYF
TRBV12-3/TRBV12-4	TRBJ1-2	few	NA	TGTGCCAGCAGTCTTGGACCGGGATCCGCAGATGGCTACACCTTC	CASSLGPGSADGYTF
TRBV11-2	TRBJ2-7	NA	NA	TGTGCCAGCAGCTCCCCCGGGGTCCCCTACGAGCAGTACTTC	CASSSPGVPYEQYF
TRBV7-8	TRBJ2-7	NA	NA	TGTGCCAGCAGATACCCGGGGTGGGGCGAGCAGTACTTC	CASRYPGWGEQYF
TRBV5-1	TRBJ2-2	NA	NA	TGCGCCAGCAGCCCCTGGCAGTCGAACACCGGGGAGCTGTTTTTT	CASSPWQSNTGELFF
TRBV5-5	TRBJ1-3	NA	NA	TGTGCCAGCAGCTGGCACGGTTCTGGAAACACCATATATTTT	CASSWHGSGNTIYF
TRBV2	TRBJ2-1	NA	NA	TGTGCCAGCAGTGTTGACGGGGACATTACCTACAATGAGCAGTTCTTC	CASSVDGDITYNEQFF
TRBV5-5	TRBJ2-1	NA	TRBD2	TGTGCCAGCAGCACCGGACTAGCGGCACCTTACAATGAGCAGTTCTTC	CASSTGLAAPYNEQFF
TRBV20-1	TRBJ1-1	NA	TRBD1	TGCAGTGCTAACGGACAGGGGGTCGGGATCGTGAACACTGAAGCTTTCTTT	CSANGQGVGIVNTEAFF
TRBV20-1	TRBJ2-3	NA	TRBD2	TGCAGTGCTAGAGAGAACGGGAGGCGCACAGATACGCAGTATTTT	CSARENGRRTDTQYF
TRBV10-3	TRBJ1-2	NA	NA	TGTGCCATCTCTACAGGGAGCAACTATGGCTACACCTTC	CAISTGSNYGYTF
TRBV5-1	TRBJ2-5	few	NA	TGCGCCAGCTCCCTCATGGGGACCCAAGAGACCCAGTACTTC	CASSLMGTQETQYF
TRBV6-5	TRBJ2-7	NA	NA	TGTGCCAGCAGTTACTCGAATAGCCCGGCATCCTACGAGCAGTACTTC	CASSYSNSPASYEQYF
TRBV7-2	TRBJ2-5	NA	NA	TGTGCCAGCAGCTTAGGAGTGGGAGAGGTTGAGACCCAGTACTTC	CASSLGVGEVETQYF
TRBV11-1	TRBJ2-4	few	TRBD2	TGTGCCAGCAGCTTAGGGGGCGGGAGTATAAAGAATGAGCAGTACTTC	CASSLGGGSIKNEQYF
TRBV20-1	TRBJ1-1	NA	TRBD1	TGCAGTGCTGGAAGGACAGGGCCCACTGAAGCTTTCTTT	CSAGRTGPTEAFF
TRBV20-1	TRBJ2-5	few	NA	TGCAGTGCTAGAGACAGGACGGGGTTGGAGCAGTACTTC	CSARDRTGLEQYF
TRBV20-1	TRBJ2-7	NA	NA	TGCAGTGCTAGCGGGTTCAGAGGCTACGAGCAGTACTTC	CSASGFRGYEQYF
TRBV28	TRBJ1-5	NA	NA	TGTGCCAGCCATCTAGGGGGGAGCAATCAGCCCCAGCATTTT	CASHLGGSNQPQHF